The T cell receptor (beta chain) under discussion was sequenced for a study of somatic mutations in cytotoxic T cells in rheumatoid arthritis. The study's findings and limits: Exceedance of 20% of CD8+ cells by the largest CD8+ clone occurred in about an eighth of the roughly 60 patients.

Measured with immunoSEQ multiplex PCR; TCRdb has only the in-frame clones, and not every one. The sample includes 15,000 or so clones, roughly 87% of them seen just once. Comment on this clone: Its antigen is still unknown.

The J segment lost 3 bases and the V segment lost 4 bases, leaving 9 bases of the junction unmatched. This CDR3 contains 15 residues. The germline V gene encodes CDR1 SGHAT and CDR2 FQNNGV. The V call is TRBV11-2, the J call TRBJ2-7; 7 bases are a match to TRBD1. Sequencing was performed on CD8+ T cells sorted from blood. The origin of this receptor is an adult with rheumatoid arthritis. The CDR3 reads CASSSHRDRNYEQYF. The CDR3 region has the DNA TGTGCCAGCAGCTCCCATCGGGACAGAAACTACGAGCAGTACTTC.